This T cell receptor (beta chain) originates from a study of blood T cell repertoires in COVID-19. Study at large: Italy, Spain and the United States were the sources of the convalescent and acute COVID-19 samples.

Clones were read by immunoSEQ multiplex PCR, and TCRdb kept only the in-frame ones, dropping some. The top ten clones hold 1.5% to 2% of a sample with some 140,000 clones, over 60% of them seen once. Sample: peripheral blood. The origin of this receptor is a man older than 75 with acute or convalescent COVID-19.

Written as DNA, the CDR3 is TGTGCCAGTAGAACTCCGGGGGAGGTCACAGATACGCAGTATTTT. It specifies CASRTPGEVTDTQYF. The chain recombines TRBV19 with TRBJ2-3; TRBD2 is a possible D gene (6 bases). The CDR3 extends over 15 amino acids. Germline V gene sequence: CDR1 LNHDA, CDR2 SQIVND (reference sequence). V lost 6 bases to trimming and J lost 2 bases, with 15 bases between them. Using reference TRBV19 and TRBJ2-3 for the parts outside the CDR3, the full variable domain is DGGITQSPKYLFRKEGQNVTLSCEQNLNHDAMYWYRQDPGQGLRLIYYSQIVNDFQKGDIAEGYSVSREKKESFPLTVTSAQKNPTAFYLCASRTPGEVTDTQYFGPGTRLTVL.